The T cell receptor (beta chain) described here comes from a study of shared clonotypes between healthy human individuals. Comments on this clone: As yet, its antigen is unknown.

General study findings and limits: Sample collection involved blood only; tissue repertoires are likely different.

The sequencing of unsorted PBMC DNA took place on ten immunoSEQ deep assay plates. The data were produced by immunoSEQ multiplex PCR, yet TCRdb's version contains in-frame clones alone and is incomplete. This sample has about 490,000 clones; approximately 80% occur once, and the top ten carry under 15%. The V end lost 3 bases, the J end lost 7 bases, and 12 bases lay between the germline ends. CDR3 length: 13 residues. CDR1 and CDR2 (germline): MGHRA, YSYEKL. The sequence was obtained from a woman in her thirties or forties in good health. Some clones in this sample may be carry-over from other donors' samples. The material sequenced was PBMCs. This chain uses TRBV4-1 with TRBJ1-2, with D possibly matching TRBD1 (6 bases). The CDR3 spells CASSHPRGGGYTF. The CDR3 DNA sequence: TGCGCCAGCAGCCACCCCAGGGGTGGTGGCTACACCTTC.